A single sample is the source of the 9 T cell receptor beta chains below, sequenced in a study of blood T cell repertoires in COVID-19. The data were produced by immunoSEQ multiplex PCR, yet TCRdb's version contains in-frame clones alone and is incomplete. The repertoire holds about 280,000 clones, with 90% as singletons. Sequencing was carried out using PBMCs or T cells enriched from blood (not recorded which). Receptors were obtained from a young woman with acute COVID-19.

The CDR3 loop reads CASSSKQGARGTGELFF. The CDR3 DNA follows: TGCGCCAGCAGCTCAAAACAGGGGGCTAGGGGCACCGGGGAGCTGTTTTTT. The chain uses TRBV5-1 and TRBJ2-2, with 9 bases aligning to TRBD1. The CDR3 totals 17 residues. The ends lost 3 bases at V and 4 bases at J; junction bases unmatched: 10. In germline, CDR1 is SGHRS, CDR2 YFSETQ.

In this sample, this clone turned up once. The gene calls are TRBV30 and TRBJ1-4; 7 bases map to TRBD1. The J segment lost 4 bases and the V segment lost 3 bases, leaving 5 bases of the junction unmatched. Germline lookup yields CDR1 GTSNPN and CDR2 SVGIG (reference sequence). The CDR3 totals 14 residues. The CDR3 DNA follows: TGTGCCTGGAGGCGGGCAGGGGGTAATGAAAAACTGTTTTTT. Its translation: CAWRRAGGNEKLFF.

The CDR3 here is CATSITGDTEAFF. The DNA for the CDR3 is TGTGCCACCAGCATAACGGGGGACACTGAAGCTTTCTTT. The rearrangement joins TRBV15 to TRBJ1-1, with D maybe TRBD1 (5 bases). The germline V gene encodes CDR1 LNHNV and CDR2 YYDKDF (reference sequence). With 4 bases removed from V and 3 bases from J, the gap between germline ends came to 9 bases. The length of the CDR3 is 13 residues.

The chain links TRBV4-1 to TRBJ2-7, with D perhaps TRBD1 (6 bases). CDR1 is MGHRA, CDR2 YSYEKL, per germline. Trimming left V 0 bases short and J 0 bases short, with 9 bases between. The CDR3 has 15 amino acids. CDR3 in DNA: TGCGCCAGCAGCCAAGATGACAGGAGCTCCTACGAGCAGTACTTC. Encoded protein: CASSQDDRSSYEQYF.

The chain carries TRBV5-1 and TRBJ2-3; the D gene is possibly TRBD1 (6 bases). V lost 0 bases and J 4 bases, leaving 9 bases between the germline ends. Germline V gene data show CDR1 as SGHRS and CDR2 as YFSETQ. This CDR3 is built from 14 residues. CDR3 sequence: CASSLGQGSDTQYF. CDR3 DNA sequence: TGCGCCAGCAGCTTGGGTCAGGGGTCAGATACGCAGTATTTT.

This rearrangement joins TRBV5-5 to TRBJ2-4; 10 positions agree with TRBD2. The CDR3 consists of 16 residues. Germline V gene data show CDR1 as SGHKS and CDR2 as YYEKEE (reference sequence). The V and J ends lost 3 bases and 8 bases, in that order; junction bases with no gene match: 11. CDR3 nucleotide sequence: TGTGCCAGCAGCTCCTCGAGCGGGAGGGAGGGGGACATTCAGTACTTC. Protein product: CASSSSSGREGDIQYF.

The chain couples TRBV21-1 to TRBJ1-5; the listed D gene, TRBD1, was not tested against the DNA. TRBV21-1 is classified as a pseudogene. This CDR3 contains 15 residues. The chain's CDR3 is CASSKGQGGNQPQHF. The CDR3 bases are TGTGCCAGCAGCAAAGGACAGGGAGGCAATCAGCCCCAGCATTTT.

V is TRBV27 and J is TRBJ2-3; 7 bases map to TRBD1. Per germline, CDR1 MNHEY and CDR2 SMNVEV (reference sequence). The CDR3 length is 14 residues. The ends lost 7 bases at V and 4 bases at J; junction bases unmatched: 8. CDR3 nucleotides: TGTGCCAGCAATCCCGGGACAGAGTCAGATACGCAGTATTTT. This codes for CASNPGTESDTQYF.

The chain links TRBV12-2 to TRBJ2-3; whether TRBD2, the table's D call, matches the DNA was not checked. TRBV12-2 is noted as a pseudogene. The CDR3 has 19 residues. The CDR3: CASRLTRTSGRAVTDTQYF. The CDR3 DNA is TGTGCAAGTCGCTTAACAAGGACTAGCGGGAGGGCCGTGACAGATACGCAGTATTTT.